This T cell receptor beta chain was recovered during a study of blood T cell repertoires in COVID-19. About the study: Sources were T cells, B-cell-depleted T cells, or PBMCs; the material itself was cDNA or gDNA.

Seattle researchers signed up patients amid active infection and tracked them longitudinally. In the original workflow: It was from reference gene primer amplification that nucleated cell counts were estimated. Clones were read by immunoSEQ multiplex PCR, and TCRdb kept only the in-frame ones, dropping some. Clone size and the V and J calls come from that table; the DNA yielded D and trimming. Of 200,000 to 250,000 clones listed, 85% to 90% are singletons. This sequence was found in a woman in her forties or fifties with COVID-19, enrolled during active disease. Sequencing input: peripheral blood.

CDR3 sequence reads: CASRNYGDTNRGDTEAFF. The CDR3 bases are TGTGCCAGTAGGAACTATGGGGACACTAATCGGGGGGACACTGAAGCTTTCTTT. The gene calls are TRBV19 and TRBJ1-1, with D possibly being TRBD1 (6 bases). The CDR3 spans 18 residues. V lost 6 bases to trimming and J lost 3 bases, with 26 bases between them. CDR1 LNHDA and CDR2 SQIVND come from the germline V gene (reference sequence).